These 2 T cell receptor beta chains were sequenced from one sample in a study of CD4 T cells in relation to SARS-CoV-2 and coronaviruses (dated by TCRdb to 2020 to 2023). The antigens of these receptors remain unknown. The method behind the library was the immunoSEQ multiplex PCR assay. TCRdb's version of the immuneACCESS table is confined to in-frame rearrangements and falls short of the full clone set. An unresolved V gene accounts for under half of the shortfall where checked; the remainder is of unknown origin. Within this sample are about 22,000 clones, with 65% to 70% of them counted one time only. The top ten clones comprise over 15% of the sample. CD4+ T cells from unexposed donors were collected before the COVID-19 pandemic (2011-2018). After around ten days of culture, CD4+ T cells were isolated with the EasySep CD4+ T cell isolation kit. The material sequenced was CD4+ T cells from PBMCs, cultured in vitro. These receptors were obtained from a human donor in good health.

This clone was picked up a small number of times. This chain joins TRBV5-1 and TRBJ1-3; D is ambiguous. The germline gives CDR1 SGHRS, CDR2 YFSETQ. V was trimmed by 3 bases and J by 3 bases, leaving 10 bases between them. The length of the CDR3 is 14 residues. CDR3 region: CASSSLAGGNTIYF. CDR3 coding DNA: TGCGCCAGCAGCTCTTTAGCGGGTGGAAACACCATATATTTT.

The rearrangement uses TRBV11-2 and TRBJ2-5; D not resolved. V lost 3 bases to trimming and J lost 2 bases, with 7 bases between them. The length of the CDR3 is 13 residues. Germline-derived CDR1 and CDR2 are SGHAT and FQNNGV. The CDR3 reads CASSFNRQETQYF. Here the CDR3 DNA reads TGTGCCAGCAGCTTTAATAGGCAAGAGACCCAGTACTTC.